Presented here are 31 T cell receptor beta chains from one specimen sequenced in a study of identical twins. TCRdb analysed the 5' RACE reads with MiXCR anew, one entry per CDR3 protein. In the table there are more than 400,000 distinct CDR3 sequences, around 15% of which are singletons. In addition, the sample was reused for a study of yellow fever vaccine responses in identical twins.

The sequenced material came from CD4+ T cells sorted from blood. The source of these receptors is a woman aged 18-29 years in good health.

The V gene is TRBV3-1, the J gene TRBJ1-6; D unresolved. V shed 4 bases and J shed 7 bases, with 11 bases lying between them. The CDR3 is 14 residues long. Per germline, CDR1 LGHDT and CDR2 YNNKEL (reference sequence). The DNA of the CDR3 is TGTGCCAGCAGCCCCCAGAGTGGGAATTCACCCCTCCACTTT. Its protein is CASSPQSGNSPLHF.

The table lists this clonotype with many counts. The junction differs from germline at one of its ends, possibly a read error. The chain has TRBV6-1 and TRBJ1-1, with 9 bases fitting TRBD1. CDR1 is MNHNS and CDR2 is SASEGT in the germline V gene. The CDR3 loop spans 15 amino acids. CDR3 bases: TGCGCCAGCAGCCGGGGACAGGGCATGAACACTGAAGCTTTCTTT. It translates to CASSRGQGMNTEAFF.

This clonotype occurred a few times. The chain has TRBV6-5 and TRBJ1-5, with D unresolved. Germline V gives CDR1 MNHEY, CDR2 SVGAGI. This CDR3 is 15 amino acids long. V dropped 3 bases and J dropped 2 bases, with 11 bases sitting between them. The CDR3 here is CASSYNLGGNQPQHF. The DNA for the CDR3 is TGTGCCAGCAGTTATAATCTCGGGGGCAATCAGCCCCAGCATTTT.

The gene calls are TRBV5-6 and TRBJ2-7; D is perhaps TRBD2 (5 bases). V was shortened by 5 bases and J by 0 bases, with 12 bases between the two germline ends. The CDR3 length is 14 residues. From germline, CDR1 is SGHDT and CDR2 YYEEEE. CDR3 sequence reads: CASRRASSSYEQYF. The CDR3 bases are TGTGCCAGCAGGCGGGCCTCGAGCTCCTACGAGCAGTACTTC.

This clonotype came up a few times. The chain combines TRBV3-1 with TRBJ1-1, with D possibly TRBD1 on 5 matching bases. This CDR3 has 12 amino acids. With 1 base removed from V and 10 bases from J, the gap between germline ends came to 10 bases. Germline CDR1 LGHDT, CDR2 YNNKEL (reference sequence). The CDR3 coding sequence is TGTGCCAGCAGCCAAGGGAGGGGATCAGCTTTCTTT. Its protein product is CASSQGRGSAFF.

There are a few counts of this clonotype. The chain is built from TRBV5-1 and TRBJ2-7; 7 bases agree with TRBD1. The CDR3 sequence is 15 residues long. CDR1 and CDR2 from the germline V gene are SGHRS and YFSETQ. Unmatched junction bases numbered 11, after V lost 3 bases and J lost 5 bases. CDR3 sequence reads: CASSSIGDSIHEQYF. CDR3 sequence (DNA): TGCGCCAGCAGCTCGATAGGGGACAGTATCCACGAGCAGTACTTC. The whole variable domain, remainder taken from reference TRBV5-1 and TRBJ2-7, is KAGVTQTPRYLIKTRGQQVTLSCSPISGHRSVSWYQQTPGQGLQFLFEYFSETQRNKGNFPGRFSGRQFSNSRSEMNVSTLELGDSALYLCASSSIGDSIHEQYFGPGTRLTVT.

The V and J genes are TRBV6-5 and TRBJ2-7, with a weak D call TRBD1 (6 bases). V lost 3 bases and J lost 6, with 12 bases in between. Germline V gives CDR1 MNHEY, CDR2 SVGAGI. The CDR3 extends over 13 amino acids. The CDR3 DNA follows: TGTGCCAGCAGTTATTCTGCAGGGGCCGAGCAGTACGTC. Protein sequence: CASSYSAGAEQYV.

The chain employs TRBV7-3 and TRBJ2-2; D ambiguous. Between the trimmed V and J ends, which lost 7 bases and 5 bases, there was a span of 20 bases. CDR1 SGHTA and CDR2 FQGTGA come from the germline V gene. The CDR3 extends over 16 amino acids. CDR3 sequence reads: CASTKDGLTSTGELFF. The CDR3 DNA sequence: TGTGCCAGCACCAAGGACGGTCTCACGAGTACCGGGGAGCTGTTTTTT.

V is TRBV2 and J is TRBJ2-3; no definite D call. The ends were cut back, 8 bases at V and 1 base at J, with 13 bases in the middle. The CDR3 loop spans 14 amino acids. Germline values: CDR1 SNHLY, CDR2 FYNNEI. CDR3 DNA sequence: TGTGCCAGCGACCCTATACCCGGCACAGATACGCAGTATTTT. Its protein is CASDPIPGTDTQYF. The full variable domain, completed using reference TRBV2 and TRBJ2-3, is EPEVTQTPSHQVTQMGQEVILRCVPISNHLYFYWYRQILGQKVEFLVSFYNNEISEKSEIFDDQFSVERPDGSNFTLKIRSTKLEDSAMYFCASDPIPGTDTQYFGPGTRLTVL.

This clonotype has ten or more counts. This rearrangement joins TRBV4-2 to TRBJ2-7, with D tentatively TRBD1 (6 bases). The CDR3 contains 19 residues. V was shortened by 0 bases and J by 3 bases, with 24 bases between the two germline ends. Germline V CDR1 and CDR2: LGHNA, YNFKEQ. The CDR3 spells CASSQDPTRARGSYYEQYF. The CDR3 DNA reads TGTGCCAGCAGCCAAGATCCGACCAGGGCCAGGGGATCTTACTACGAGCAGTACTTC.

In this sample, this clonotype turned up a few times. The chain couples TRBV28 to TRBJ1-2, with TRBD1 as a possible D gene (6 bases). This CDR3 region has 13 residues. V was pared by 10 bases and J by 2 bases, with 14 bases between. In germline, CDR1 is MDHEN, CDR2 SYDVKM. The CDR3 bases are TGTGCCACCTGGGGGCAGGAGAACTATGGCTACACCTTC. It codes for CATWGQENYGYTF.

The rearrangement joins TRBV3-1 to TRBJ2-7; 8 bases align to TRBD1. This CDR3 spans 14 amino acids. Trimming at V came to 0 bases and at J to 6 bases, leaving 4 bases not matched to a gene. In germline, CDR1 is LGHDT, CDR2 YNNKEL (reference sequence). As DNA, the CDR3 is TGTGCCAGCAGCCAAGACCGGACAGGGTCCGAGCAGTACGTC. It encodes CASSQDRTGSEQYV.

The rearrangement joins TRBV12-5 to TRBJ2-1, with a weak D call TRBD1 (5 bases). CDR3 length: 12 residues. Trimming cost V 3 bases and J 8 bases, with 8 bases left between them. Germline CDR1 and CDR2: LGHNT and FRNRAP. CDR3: CASGLGVHEQFF. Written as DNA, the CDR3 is TGTGCTAGTGGTTTAGGGGTTCATGAGCAGTTCTTC.

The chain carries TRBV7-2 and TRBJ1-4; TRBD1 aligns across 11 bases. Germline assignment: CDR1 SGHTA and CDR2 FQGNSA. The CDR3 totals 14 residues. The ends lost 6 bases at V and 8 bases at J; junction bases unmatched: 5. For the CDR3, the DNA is TGTGCCAGCAGTCCCGGGACAGGGGGGGAAAAACTGTTTTTT. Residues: CASSPGTGGEKLFF.

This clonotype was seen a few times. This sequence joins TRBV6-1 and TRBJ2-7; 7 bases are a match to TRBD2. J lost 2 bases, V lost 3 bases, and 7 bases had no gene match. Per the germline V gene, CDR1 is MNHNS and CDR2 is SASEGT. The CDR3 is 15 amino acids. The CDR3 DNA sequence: TGTGCCAGCAGTGACCCACTAGCGACAACCTACGAGCAGTACTTC. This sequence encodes CASSDPLATTYEQYF.

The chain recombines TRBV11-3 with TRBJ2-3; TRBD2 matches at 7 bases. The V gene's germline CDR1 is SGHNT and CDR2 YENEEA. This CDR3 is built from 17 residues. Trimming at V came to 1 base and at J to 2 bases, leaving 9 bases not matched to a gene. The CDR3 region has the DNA TGTGCCAGCAGCTTAGTTCGGTGGGAGGGGACCACAGATACGCAGTATTTT. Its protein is CASSLVRWEGTTDTQYF.

CDR3 bases: TGTGCCAGCAGCGGGGGGAGTACCATGAACACTGAAGCTTTCTTT. It codes for CASSGGSTMNTEAFF. This sequence joins TRBV9 and TRBJ1-1, with a possible D match to TRBD1 (5 bases). V was pared by 3 bases and J by 0 bases, with 12 bases between. The CDR3 has 15 amino acids. Germline CDR1 reads SGDLS; CDR2 reads YYNGEE.

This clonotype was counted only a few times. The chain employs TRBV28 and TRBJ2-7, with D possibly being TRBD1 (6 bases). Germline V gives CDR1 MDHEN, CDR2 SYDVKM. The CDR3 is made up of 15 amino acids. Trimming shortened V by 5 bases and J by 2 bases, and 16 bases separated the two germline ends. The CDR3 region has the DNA TGTGCCAGCAGTCACACAGGGTCTGGCGCCTACGAGCAGTACGTC. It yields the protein CASSHTGSGAYEQYV.

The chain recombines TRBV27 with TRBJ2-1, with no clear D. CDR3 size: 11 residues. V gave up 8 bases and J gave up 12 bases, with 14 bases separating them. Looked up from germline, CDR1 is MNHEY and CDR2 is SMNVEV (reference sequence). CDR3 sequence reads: CASSSFGWQFF. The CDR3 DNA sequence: TGTGCCAGCTCGTCTTTTGGTTGGCAGTTCTTC.

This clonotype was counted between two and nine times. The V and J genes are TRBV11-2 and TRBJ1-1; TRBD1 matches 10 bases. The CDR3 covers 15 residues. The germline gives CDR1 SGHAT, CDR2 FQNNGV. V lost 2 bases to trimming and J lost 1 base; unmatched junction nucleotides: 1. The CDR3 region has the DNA TGTGCCAGCAGCTTAAGACAGGGGGCGAACACTGAAGCTTTCTTT. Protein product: CASSLRQGANTEAFF.

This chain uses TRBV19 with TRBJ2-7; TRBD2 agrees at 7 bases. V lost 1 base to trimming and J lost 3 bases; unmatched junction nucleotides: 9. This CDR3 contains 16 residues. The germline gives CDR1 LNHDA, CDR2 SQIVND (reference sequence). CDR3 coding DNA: TGTGCCAGTAGTATAGGATACCGGGACTACGTCTACGAGCAGTACTTC. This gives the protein CASSIGYRDYVYEQYF.

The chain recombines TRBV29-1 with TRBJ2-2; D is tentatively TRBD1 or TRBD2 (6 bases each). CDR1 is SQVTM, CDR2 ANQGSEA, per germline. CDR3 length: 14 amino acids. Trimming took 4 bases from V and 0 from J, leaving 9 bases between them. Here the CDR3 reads CSVGGAANTGELFF. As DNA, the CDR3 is TGCAGCGTTGGGGGGGCGGCGAACACCGGGGAGCTGTTTTTT.

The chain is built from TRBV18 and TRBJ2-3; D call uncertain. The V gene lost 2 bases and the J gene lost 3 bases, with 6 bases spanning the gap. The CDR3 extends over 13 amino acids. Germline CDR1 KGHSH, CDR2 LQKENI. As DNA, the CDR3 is TGTGCCAGCTCACCAACTGAGACAGATACGCAGTATTTT. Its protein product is CASSPTETDTQYF.

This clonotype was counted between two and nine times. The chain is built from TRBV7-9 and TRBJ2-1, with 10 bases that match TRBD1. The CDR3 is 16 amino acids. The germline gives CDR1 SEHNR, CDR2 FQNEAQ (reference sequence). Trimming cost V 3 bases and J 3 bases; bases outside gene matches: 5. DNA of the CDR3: TGTGCCAGCAGCTTTGCTAGGGACAGGGGCTACAATGAGCAGTTCTTC. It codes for CASSFARDRGYNEQFF.

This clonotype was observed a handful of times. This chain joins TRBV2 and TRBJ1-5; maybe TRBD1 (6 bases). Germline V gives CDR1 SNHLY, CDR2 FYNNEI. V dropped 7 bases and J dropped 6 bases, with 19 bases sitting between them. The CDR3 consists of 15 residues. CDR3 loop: CASTSGGAPGQPQHF. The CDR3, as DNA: TGTGCCAGCACTTCGGGGGGGGCCCCCGGTCAGCCCCAGCATTTT.

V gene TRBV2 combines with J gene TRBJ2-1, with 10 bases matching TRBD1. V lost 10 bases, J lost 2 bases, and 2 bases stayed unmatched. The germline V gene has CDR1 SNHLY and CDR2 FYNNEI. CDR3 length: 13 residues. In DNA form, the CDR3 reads TGTGCCACCGGGACAGGGGCCTACAATGAGCAGTTCTTC. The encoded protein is CATGTGAYNEQFF.

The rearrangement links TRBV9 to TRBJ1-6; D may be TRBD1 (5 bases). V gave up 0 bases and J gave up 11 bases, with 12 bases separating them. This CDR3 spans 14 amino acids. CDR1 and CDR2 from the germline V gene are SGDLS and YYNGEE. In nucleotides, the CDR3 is TGTGCCAGCAGCGTAGGGATTGGGGCCGCACCCCTCCACTTT. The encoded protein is CASSVGIGAAPLHF.

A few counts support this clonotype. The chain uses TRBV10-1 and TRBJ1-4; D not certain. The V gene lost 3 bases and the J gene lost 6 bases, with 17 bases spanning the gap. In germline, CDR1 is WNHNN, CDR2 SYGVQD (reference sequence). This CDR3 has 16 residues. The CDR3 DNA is TGCGCCAGCAGTGATTACCGCCTCGGGTTGGATGAAAAACTGTTTTTT. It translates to CASSDYRLGLDEKLFF.

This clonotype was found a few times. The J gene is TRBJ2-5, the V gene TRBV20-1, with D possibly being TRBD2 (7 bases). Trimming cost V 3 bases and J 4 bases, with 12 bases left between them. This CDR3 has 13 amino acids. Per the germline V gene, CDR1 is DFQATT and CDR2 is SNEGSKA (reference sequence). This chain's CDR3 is CSASLGGPETQYF. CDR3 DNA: TGCAGTGCTAGTTTGGGGGGGCCAGAGACCCAGTACTTC.

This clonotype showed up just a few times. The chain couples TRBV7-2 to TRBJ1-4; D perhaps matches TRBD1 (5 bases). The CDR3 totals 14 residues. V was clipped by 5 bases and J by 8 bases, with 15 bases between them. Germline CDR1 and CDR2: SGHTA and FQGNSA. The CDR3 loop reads CASSTGASQEKLFF. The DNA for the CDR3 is TGTGCCAGCAGCACCGGGGCCTCGCAGGAAAAACTGTTTTTT.

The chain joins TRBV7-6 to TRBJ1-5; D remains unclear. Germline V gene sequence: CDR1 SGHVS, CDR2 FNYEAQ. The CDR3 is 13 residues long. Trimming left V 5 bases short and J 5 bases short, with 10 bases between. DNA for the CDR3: TGTGCCAGCAGCCCAAGCCCCGATCAGCCCCAGCATTTT. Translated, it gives CASSPSPDQPQHF.